One and the same sample provided the 25 T cell receptor beta chains below, sequenced in a study of OX40 agonist ivuxolimab in advanced cancers. Profiling relied on immunoSEQ multiplex PCR, and the TCRdb table lists in-frame clones only, not all of them. Found here are about 60,000 clones, approximately 90% of them singletons; the top ten hold approximately 4%. The sample here was CD4+ or CD8+ T cells sorted from blood, taken in a trial of the OX40 agonist ivuxolimab. The receptors stem from an adult with an advanced solid tumor such as melanoma, head and neck, liver or kidney cancer.

The rearrangement links TRBV25-1 to TRBJ2-5, with TRBD2 matching over 8 bases. Trimming cost V 4 bases and J 3 bases; bases outside gene matches: 13. CDR1 MGHDK and CDR2 SYGVNS come from the germline V gene. The CDR3 has 17 residues. The CDR3, as DNA: TGTGCCAGCAGTGCCCCGAGGAGGATTAGCGGGGAAGAGACCCAGTACTTC. Protein: CASSAPRRISGEETQYF.

This clone came up a few times. This chain uses TRBV12-1 with TRBJ1-1; the table's D gene call, TRBD1, was not cross checked with the DNA. TRBV12-1 represents a pseudogene. CDR3 length: 15 residues. CDR3 coding DNA: TGTGCCAGCAGCCAGGACAGGACCATGAACACTGAAGCTTTCTTT. Protein product: CASSQDRTMNTEAFF.

The chain carries TRBV5-1 and TRBJ2-7, with a weak D call TRBD2 (6 bases). There are 14 residues in the CDR3. Germline CDR1 and CDR2: SGHRS and YFSETQ. V lost 0 bases and J lost 5, with 12 bases in between. CDR3 sequence: CASSLVRGVDEQYF. The CDR3 DNA reads as TGCGCCAGCAGCTTGGTGCGCGGGGTCGACGAGCAGTACTTC. Drawing the rest from reference TRBV5-1 and TRBJ2-7, the complete variable domain is KAGVTQTPRYLIKTRGQQVTLSCSPISGHRSVSWYQQTPGQGLQFLFEYFSETQRNKGNFPGRFSGRQFSNSRSEMNVSTLELGDSALYLCASSLVRGVDEQYFGPGTRLTVT.

This rearrangement joins TRBV9 to TRBJ2-5; perhaps TRBD1 as D (5 bases). CDR1 SGDLS and CDR2 YYNGEE come from the germline V gene. V was shortened by 3 bases and J by 1 base, with 16 bases between the two germline ends. The CDR3 sequence is 16 residues long. The chain's CDR3 is CASSGGLWGTQETQYF. Here the CDR3 DNA reads TGTGCCAGCAGCGGCGGTTTATGGGGCACCCAAGAGACCCAGTACTTC. Drawing the rest from reference TRBV9 and TRBJ2-5, the complete variable domain is DSGVTQTPKHLITATGQRVTLRCSPRSGDLSVYWYQQSLDQGLQFLIQYYNGEERAKGNILERFSAQQFPDLHSELNLSSLELGDSALYFCASSGGLWGTQETQYFGPGTRLLVL.

This chain links TRBV28 with TRBJ2-7; D ambiguous. Trimming left V 2 bases short and J 4 bases short, with 18 bases between. CDR1 is MDHEN, CDR2 SYDVKM, per germline. The CDR3 contains 16 residues. DNA of the CDR3: TGTGCCAGCAGTTTACCCGACCCTACCGATATATACGAGCAGTACTTC. It translates to CASSLPDPTDIYEQYF.

This clone was recorded only once. The rearrangement links TRBV28 to TRBJ1-1; D unresolved. The V gene lost 2 bases and the J gene lost 0 bases, with 7 bases spanning the gap. Germline V gene lookup returns CDR1 MDHEN and CDR2 SYDVKM. There are 14 residues in the CDR3. The CDR3 protein is CASSLIRLNTEAFF. The CDR3 DNA reads as TGTGCCAGCAGTTTAATTCGGCTGAACACTGAAGCTTTCTTT.

The rearrangement links TRBV29-1 to TRBJ1-2; D is undetermined. Germline CDR1 and CDR2: SQVTM and ANQGSEA. The CDR3 loop spans 13 amino acids. Deletions cut 4 bases from V and 5 bases from J, with 14 bases between. This CDR3 reads CSVGLGGEYGYTF. Here the CDR3 DNA reads TGCAGCGTTGGATTGGGCGGAGAATATGGCTACACCTTC.

V and J are TRBV5-1 and TRBJ1-1; 7 positions agree with TRBD1. CDR1 is SGHRS and CDR2 is YFSETQ in the germline V gene. The CDR3 has 15 amino acids. J lost 3 bases, V lost 4 bases, and 9 bases had no gene match. CDR3 loop: CASSTIGGDDTEAFF. The CDR3, as DNA: TGCGCCAGCAGCACTATAGGGGGCGACGACACTGAAGCTTTCTTT.

V and J are TRBV4-1 and TRBJ1-4; no clear D. The V gene's germline CDR1 is MGHRA and CDR2 YSYEKL. Trimming took off 1 base at V and 8 bases at J, with 11 bases between the two ends. The CDR3 is 14 residues long. The CDR3 here is CASSQVQVGEKLFF. The CDR3 nucleotides are TGCGCCAGCAGCCAAGTCCAGGTCGGCGAAAAACTGTTTTTT.

The rearrangement uses TRBV7-2 and TRBJ1-5; TRBD1 matches at 9 bases. Germline lookup yields CDR1 SGHTA and CDR2 FQGNSA. V lost 5 bases to trimming and J lost 4 bases; unmatched junction nucleotides: 6. This CDR3 is 15 amino acids long. The CDR3 nucleotides are TGTGCCAGCAGCCCGGACAGGGGTAGGAATCAGCCCCAGCATTTT. Amino acid sequence: CASSPDRGRNQPQHF.

This clone appeared a single time. The chain couples TRBV6-5 to TRBJ2-7, with D perhaps matching TRBD1 (6 bases). Trimming took 6 bases from V and 2 from J, leaving 11 bases between them. CDR1 is MNHEY and CDR2 is SVGAGI in the germline V gene. The CDR3 sequence is 13 residues long. In DNA form, the CDR3 reads TGTGCCAGCAGAGGGACACAGACCTACGAGCAGTACTTC. Encoded protein: CASRGTQTYEQYF.

The rearrangement uses TRBV10-1 and TRBJ2-7; D possibly corresponds to TRBD1 (5 bases). V lost 4 bases and J lost 3, with 13 bases in between. Germline V lookup: CDR1 WNHNN, CDR2 SYGVQD (reference sequence). This CDR3 has 14 amino acids. CDR3 sequence: CASSVQVVRYEQYF. Written as DNA, the CDR3 is TGCGCCAGCAGTGTACAGGTTGTGCGCTACGAGCAGTACTTC.

The chain carries TRBV9 and TRBJ2-2, with D uncertain. The germline gives CDR1 SGDLS, CDR2 YYNGEE. There are 14 residues in the CDR3. V dropped 1 base and J dropped 6 bases, with 10 bases sitting between them. DNA for the CDR3: TGTGCCAGCAGCGTATCAGGTCAGCCCGGGGAGCTGTTTTTT. Its translation is CASSVSGQPGELFF.

The chain recombines TRBV4-3 with TRBJ1-1; maybe TRBD1 (6 bases). CDR1 is LGHNA, CDR2 YSLEER, per germline. The CDR3 loop spans 17 amino acids. Trimming took off 3 bases at V and 3 bases at J, with 20 bases between the two ends. Written as DNA, the CDR3 is TGCGCCAGCAGCCAGGGAGTCTGGGCAGGGGAGGACACTGAAGCTTTCTTT. Its translation is CASSQGVWAGEDTEAFF.

This chain connects TRBV5-8 to TRBJ2-7; unclear D gene. Germline lookup yields CDR1 SGHTS and CDR2 YDEGEE. The CDR3 contains 11 residues. V was trimmed by 2 bases and J by 2 bases, leaving 2 bases between them. The CDR3 region has the DNA TGTGCCAGCAGCTTCCCCTACGAGCAGTACTTC. It codes for CASSFPYEQYF.

The chain joins TRBV12-5 to TRBJ2-3; D not certain. The CDR3 extends over 11 amino acids. Germline CDR1 reads LGHNT; CDR2 reads FRNRAP. V was clipped by 9 bases and J by 7 bases, with 11 bases between them. This chain's CDR3 is CASTDRHTQYF. Written as DNA, the CDR3 is TGTGCTAGCACGGATCGACATACGCAGTATTTT.

This rearrangement joins TRBV27 to TRBJ1-1; no clear D gene. The CDR3 consists of 14 residues. Germline lookup yields CDR1 MNHEY and CDR2 SMNVEV (reference sequence). The V end lost 6 bases, the J end lost 5 bases, and 16 bases lay between the germline ends. The CDR3 region is CASRMPRGATEAFF. Written as DNA, the CDR3 is TGTGCCAGCAGAATGCCCCGAGGCGCGACTGAAGCTTTCTTT.

The V and J genes are TRBV7-9 and TRBJ1-2; TRBD1 matches at 9 bases. V lost 5 bases and J lost 2; bases outside the gene matches: 3. CDR1 is SEHNR, CDR2 FQNEAQ, per germline (reference sequence). The CDR3 is made up of 14 amino acids. CDR3 DNA: TGTGCCAGCAGCCCAGGACAGGGGAACTATGGCTACACCTTC. Translating gives CASSPGQGNYGYTF.

The gene calls are TRBV11-3 and TRBJ2-3; D is ambiguous. The CDR3 runs 15 residues. The V gene lost 1 base and the J gene lost 4 bases, with 12 bases spanning the gap. Germline V gives CDR1 SGHNT, CDR2 YENEEA. The CDR3, as DNA: TGTGCCAGCAGCTTAGCTGGGTCCTTCCCAGATACGCAGTATTTT. This translates into CASSLAGSFPDTQYF.

This clone was recorded only once. The rearrangement joins TRBV27 to TRBJ1-2; TRBD1 might be the D (5 bases). In germline, CDR1 is MNHEY, CDR2 SMNVEV (reference sequence). CDR3 length equals 17 residues. With 5 bases removed from V and 4 bases from J, the gap between germline ends came to 23 bases. CDR3 DNA: TGTGCCAGCAGTCCCAGAAAGGACACGGCTCATTTCTATGGCTACACCTTC. The encoded protein is CASSPRKDTAHFYGYTF.

The chain employs TRBV4-2 and TRBJ1-3, with TRBD1 as a possible D gene (5 bases). CDR1 and CDR2 from the germline V gene are LGHNA and YNFKEQ. The CDR3 covers 15 residues. V gave up 1 base and J gave up 5 bases, with 12 bases separating them. Written as DNA, the CDR3 is TGTGCCAGCAGCCAAGGGATAGGGGAGAGAAACACCATATATTTT. Its translation is CASSQGIGERNTIYF.

This clone turned up a few times. The chain links TRBV30 to TRBJ1-4, with TRBD1 matching 7 bases. The germline V gene encodes CDR1 GTSNPN and CDR2 SVGIG (reference sequence). V lost 3 bases to trimming and J lost 7 bases; unmatched junction nucleotides: 8. The CDR3 sequence is 14 residues long. The CDR3 DNA follows: TGTGCCTGGAGAAAGACAGGGTGGAGTGAAAAACTGTTTTTT. Translated: CAWRKTGWSEKLFF.

The chain carries TRBV2 and TRBJ2-7; D might be TRBD1 or TRBD2, each matching 6 bases. The better agreement between TRBJ2-5 and the DNA end casts doubt on the J call. The CDR3 runs 14 residues. Looked up from germline, CDR1 is SNHLY and CDR2 is FYNNEI. The CDR3 region is CAFGGRTGQETQYF. Written as DNA, the CDR3 is TGTGCCTTCGGGGGCCGGACGGGACAAGAGACCCAGTACTTC.

This clone showed up just once. This rearrangement joins TRBV30 to TRBJ1-3; D unclear. V shed 0 bases and J shed 9 bases, with 12 bases lying between them. CDR3 length: 13 amino acids. The germline CDR1 and CDR2 sequences are GTSNPN and SVGIG (reference sequence). The CDR3 nucleotides are TGTGCCTGGAGTGTACGGGGTGGCGGCACCATATATTTT. Its translation is CAWSVRGGGTIYF. Full variable domain (remainder filled in from reference TRBV30 and TRBJ1-3): SQTIHQWPATLVQPVGSPLSLECTVEGTSNPNLYWYRQAAGRGLQLLFYSVGIGQISSEVPQNLSASRPQDRQFILSSKKLLLSDSGFYLCAWSVRGGGTIYFGEGSWLTVV.

The chain links TRBV4-3 to TRBJ2-7; D is unclear. There are 15 residues in the CDR3. From germline, CDR1 is LGHNA and CDR2 YSLEER. V lost 4 bases to trimming and J lost 2 bases, with 15 bases between them. In nucleotides, the CDR3 is TGCGCCAGCAGCCCCACAACGACTGGAGCCTACGAGCAGTACTTC. Translating it yields CASSPTTTGAYEQYF.